The T cell receptor beta chain under discussion was sequenced for a study of T cell responses to AZD1222 COVID-19 vaccine. Comment on this clone: What it recognizes is unknown.

Broader study findings: Baseline seropositivity characterized only a handful of AZD1222 recipients.

Profiled with immunoSEQ multiplex PCR; TCRdb holds only in-frame clones, not every one. The sample has under 150,000 clones, about 87% seen once; the top ten hold 6.5% to 9%. The V end was cut by 3 bases, the J end by 4 bases, with 16 bases between. Germline V gives CDR1 KGHSH, CDR2 LQKENI. The CDR3 contains 15 residues. V gene TRBV18 combines with J gene TRBJ2-7, with D unresolved. Material: peripheral blood, obtained on day 0 of AZD1222 vaccination. The source is an adult in good health. The CDR3 reads CASSPEAVPRYEQYF. The CDR3, as DNA: TGTGCCAGCTCACCTGAGGCCGTTCCCAGGTACGAGCAGTACTTC.